This TCR beta chain was found in a study of Ad26.COV2.S vaccination and SARS-CoV-2 variants. The overall study: Enrollment placed the donor in the COV1001 Ad26.COV2.S trial arm.

Treatment given: 15 to 20 received Ad26.COV2.S at low or high dose, single or two shots; about 5 received placebo; per-sample allocation not given. Vaccine and placebo recipients were sampled on day 63 after the first injection. Adults aged 18-55 years in Boston included the donor. CDR1 SGHAT and CDR2 FQNNGV come from the germline V gene. The V end lost 1 base, the J end lost 6 bases, and 15 bases lay between the germline ends. The CDR3 loop spans 16 amino acids. This clone was detected a few times. Its antigen is not identified. Libraries were prepared by immunoSEQ multiplex PCR; TCRdb keeps only in-frame clonotypes and omits some of them. The sample yields around 320,000 clones, over 80% seen once. Study-wide points: The authors reported substantial breadth in spike-specific CD8+ and CD4+ T cell responses after vaccination.

This TCR came from a person aged 18 to 65 who received the Ad26.COV2.S COVID-19 vaccine or a placebo. Specimen: peripheral blood, collected in a trial of Ad26.COV2.S vaccine versus placebo. The rearrangement joins TRBV11-2 to TRBJ1-4; D gene unclear. CDR3 amino acids: CASSLVICYPYEKLFF. As DNA, the CDR3 is TGTGCCAGCAGCTTAGTGATTTGTTATCCGTATGAAAAACTGTTTTTT.